Presented here are 11 T cell receptor beta chains from one specimen sequenced in a study of blood T cell repertoires in COVID-19. Data came from immunoSEQ multiplex PCR; TCRdb stores just in-frame clones and leaves some out. The sample contains about 130,000 clones, about 80% of which appear only once. Specimen: PBMCs or T cells enriched from blood (not recorded which). These receptors all come from a woman between 45 and 60 years old who had recovered from COVID-19.

Only one count was recorded for this clone. V gene TRBV18 combines with J gene TRBJ1-4; D is unclear. The V and J ends lost 3 bases and 7 bases respectively, with 9 bases between them. Germline loops: CDR1 KGHSH, CDR2 LQKENI. The CDR3 spans 13 residues. The DNA for the CDR3 is TGTGCCAGCTCACCGTCGGCTAGTGAAAAACTGTTTTTT. This sequence encodes CASSPSASEKLFF.

This clone was observed a handful of times. The chain has TRBV28 and TRBJ2-2, with 7 bases fitting TRBD1. Germline V gives CDR1 MDHEN, CDR2 SYDVKM. The CDR3 has 13 residues. With V trimmed by 11 bases and J by 1 base, 4 bases remained unmatched. The CDR3 loop is CAGTDLNTGELFF. In DNA form, the CDR3 reads TGTGCCGGGACAGACTTGAACACCGGGGAGCTGTTTTTT.

This clone occurred a few times. V is TRBV5-5 and J is TRBJ2-7, with TRBD2 identical over 9 bases. The V gene's germline CDR1 is SGHKS and CDR2 YYEKEE (reference sequence). After removal of 4 bases from V and 2 bases from J, the junction contained 7 bases not matched to a gene. There are 15 residues in the CDR3. Written as DNA, the CDR3 is TGTGCCAGCAGCCCGGCGGGGGGGGTCCCCTACGAGCAGTACTTC. Amino acids: CASSPAGGVPYEQYF.

The gene calls are TRBV2 and TRBJ1-1; no firm D call. Germline V gene lookup returns CDR1 SNHLY and CDR2 FYNNEI. V lost 8 bases to trimming and J lost 5 bases, with 9 bases between them. The CDR3 spans 11 residues. CDR3 region: CASSRETEAFF. CDR3 bases: TGTGCCAGCTCCCGGGAGACTGAAGCTTTCTTT.

The genes are TRBV3-1 (or the pseudogene TRBV3-2) and TRBJ1-2; D remains unclear. Trimming removed 3 bases from V and 7 bases from J, with 15 bases in between. There are 14 residues in the CDR3. Germline V gene sequence: CDR1 LGHDT, CDR2 YNNKEL (reference sequence). The CDR3 is CASSQLAGRLGYTF. The CDR3 region has the DNA TGTGCCAGCAGCCAGCTGGCAGGCCGGCTTGGCTACACCTTC.

The CDR3 DNA reads TGTGCCAGCTCATCAGGGGTGAAAGAGACCCAGCATTTT. This encodes CASSSGVKETQHF. This rearrangement joins TRBV18 to TRBJ1-5, with a possible D match to TRBD1 (6 bases). The CDR3 is made up of 13 amino acids. V was cut by 5 bases and J by 11 bases, with 16 bases left in between. Germline V lookup: CDR1 KGHSH, CDR2 LQKENI.

The genes are TRBV29-1 and TRBJ1-4; TRBD1 is a possible D gene (6 bases). The CDR3 loop spans 12 amino acids. Germline V gives CDR1 SQVTM, CDR2 ANQGSEA. V was shortened by 5 bases and J by 6 bases, with 10 bases between the two germline ends. DNA for the CDR3: TGCAGCGTTAGAGGGGGGGATGAAAAACTGTTTTTT. Its protein product is CSVRGGDEKLFF.

In this sample, this clone turned up many times. This chain joins TRBV5-1 and TRBJ1-6; 11 bases are shared with TRBD1. CDR1 is SGHRS, CDR2 YFSETQ, per germline. This CDR3 has 17 amino acids. J gave up 0 bases and V 3 bases, and 2 bases lay outside the gene matches. This CDR3 reads CASSWGTGGSYNSPLHF. CDR3 coding DNA: TGCGCCAGCAGCTGGGGGACAGGGGGCTCCTATAATTCACCCCTCCACTTT.

CDR3 residues: CASSRSLTGEETQYF. The DNA of the CDR3 is TGTGCCAGCAGCCGCTCACTGACAGGGGAAGAGACCCAGTACTTC. The chain recombines TRBV4-2 with TRBJ2-5, with TRBD1 matching 8 bases. This CDR3 comprises 15 residues. V lost 4 bases, J lost 3 bases, and 7 bases stayed unmatched. The germline CDR1 and CDR2 sequences are LGHNA and YNFKEQ.

The V call is TRBV2, the J call TRBJ1-2, with 9 bases identical to TRBD1. V was pared by 5 bases and J by 2 bases, with 3 bases of the junction left unmatched. This CDR3 has 14 amino acids. Germline V gene sequence: CDR1 SNHLY, CDR2 FYNNEI. The CDR3 spells CASSRQGVNYGYTF. Here the CDR3 DNA reads TGTGCCAGCAGTCGACAGGGGGTCAACTATGGCTACACCTTC.

The chain links TRBV5-1 to TRBJ1-1; tentative D call: TRBD1 (5 bases). Germline values: CDR1 SGHRS, CDR2 YFSETQ. The V and J ends lost 4 bases and 4 bases respectively, with 14 bases between them. This CDR3 is built from 14 residues. For the CDR3, the DNA is TGCGCCAGCAGCAAGACAGCTCAGAGCACTGAAGCTTTCTTT. Its protein is CASSKTAQSTEAFF.